The rows below give T cell receptor beta chains drawn from one sample of a study of CD8 T cells in Susac syndrome. TCRdb analysed the immunoSEQ multiplex PCR reads with MiXCR anew, one entry per CDR3 protein. The sample contains hundreds of thousands of distinct CDR3 sequences, around 93% of which appear only once. The material sequenced was CD4+ T cells from PBMCs. These receptors were taken from a human donor with multiple sclerosis. The CDR3 runs from the conserved cysteine through the conserved F or W. Each record gives: D gene, J gene, CDR3 length, V gene, clone size, CDR3 protein, CDR3 DNA. The D gene is left open where the match is weak. Only part of the rows carry a size: once, few, many, or a class if the clone is expanded.

d_call: -
j_call: TRBJ1-1
cdr3_length: 13
v_call: TRBV7-3
clone_size: -
cdr3_aa: CASSLQANTEAFF
cdr3_nt: TGTGCTAGCAGCCTACAGGCGAACACTGAAGCTTTCTTT

d_call: TRBD1
j_call: TRBJ2-2
cdr3_length: 16
v_call: TRBV4-1
clone_size: -
cdr3_aa: CASSPIGTGRSGELFF
cdr3_nt: TGCGCCAGCAGCCCTATAGGGACAGGGAGGTCCGGGGAGCTGTTTTTT

d_call: -
j_call: TRBJ2-5
cdr3_length: 15
v_call: TRBV11-1
clone_size: once
cdr3_aa: CASSPRTEHQETQYF
cdr3_nt: TGTGCCAGCAGCCCCCGGACGGAGCACCAAGAGACCCAGTACTTC

d_call: TRBD2
j_call: TRBJ2-3
cdr3_length: 17
v_call: TRBV7-2
clone_size: -
cdr3_aa: CASSLEATSGITDTQYF
cdr3_nt: TGTGCCAGCAGCTTAGAGGCCACTAGCGGGATAACAGATACGCAGTATTTT

d_call: TRBD1
j_call: TRBJ1-5
cdr3_length: 14
v_call: TRBV25-1
clone_size: once
cdr3_aa: CASSGVGGGQPQHF
cdr3_nt: TGTGCCAGCAGTGGAGTAGGGGGCGGACAGCCCCAGCATTTT

d_call: -
j_call: TRBJ1-1
cdr3_length: 15
v_call: TRBV20-1
clone_size: -
cdr3_aa: CSAALIPGGNTEAFF
cdr3_nt: TGCAGTGCTGCCTTAATACCGGGTGGTAACACTGAAGCTTTCTTT

d_call: TRBD1
j_call: TRBJ2-2
cdr3_length: 15
v_call: TRBV12-3/TRBV12-4
clone_size: -
cdr3_aa: CASSPSTRQGGELFF
cdr3_nt: TGTGCCAGCAGCCCATCAACCCGACAGGGCGGGGAGCTGTTTTTT

d_call: -
j_call: TRBJ1-6
cdr3_length: 15
v_call: TRBV12-3/TRBV12-4
clone_size: -
cdr3_aa: CASSILRGSGSPLHF
cdr3_nt: TGTGCCAGCAGCATCCTTCGGGGGTCTGGTTCACCCCTCCACTTT

d_call: -
j_call: TRBJ2-1
cdr3_length: 14
v_call: TRBV3-1
clone_size: -
cdr3_aa: CASSRTSQGNEQFF
cdr3_nt: TGTGCCAGCAGCCGAACGAGCCAGGGGAATGAGCAGTTCTTC

d_call: -
j_call: TRBJ1-6
cdr3_length: 14
v_call: TRBV19
clone_size: -
cdr3_aa: CASSYGSYNSPLHF
cdr3_nt: TGTGCCAGTAGTTACGGGAGCTATAATTCACCCCTCCACTTT

d_call: -
j_call: TRBJ2-3
cdr3_length: 18
v_call: TRBV18
clone_size: once
cdr3_aa: CASSPLSSGQQLGDTQYF
cdr3_nt: -

d_call: TRBD1
j_call: TRBJ2-4
cdr3_length: 16
v_call: TRBV19
clone_size: once
cdr3_aa: CASRLGQSAAKNIQYF
cdr3_nt: TGTGCCAGTAGACTGGGACAGTCCGCGGCCAAAAACATTCAGTACTTC

d_call: TRBD1
j_call: TRBJ1-1
cdr3_length: 13
v_call: TRBV6-5
clone_size: -
cdr3_aa: CASSSPGQPSAFF
cdr3_nt: TGTGCCAGCAGCTCCCCGGGACAGCCTTCAGCTTTCTTT

d_call: -
j_call: TRBJ2-3
cdr3_length: 12
v_call: TRBV12-3/TRBV12-4
clone_size: -
cdr3_aa: CASSSWKPTQYF
cdr3_nt: TGTGCCAGCAGTTCCTGGAAACCTACGCAGTATTTT

d_call: TRBD2
j_call: TRBJ2-2
cdr3_length: 14
v_call: TRBV2
clone_size: -
cdr3_aa: CASGEGLLAGELFF
cdr3_nt: TGTGCCAGCGGGGAGGGACTCCTCGCCGGGGAGCTGTTTTTT

d_call: TRBD2
j_call: TRBJ2-5
cdr3_length: 15
v_call: TRBV24-1
clone_size: -
cdr3_aa: CATSDSRTSGETQYF
cdr3_nt: TGTGCCACCAGTGATTCCCGGACTAGCGGGGAGACCCAGTACTTC

d_call: -
j_call: TRBJ2-7
cdr3_length: 11
v_call: TRBV29-1
clone_size: -
cdr3_aa: CSVALPREQYF
cdr3_nt: TGCAGCGTTGCGCTTCCGAGAGAGCAGTACTTC

d_call: TRBD1
j_call: TRBJ1-3
cdr3_length: 16
v_call: TRBV10-3
clone_size: -
cdr3_aa: CAISPTGDSSGNTIYF
cdr3_nt: TGTGCCATCAGCCCAACAGGGGACAGCTCTGGAAACACCATATATTTT

d_call: -
j_call: TRBJ2-5
cdr3_length: 14
v_call: TRBV7-2
clone_size: few
cdr3_aa: CASSLWGDQETQYF
cdr3_nt: TGTGCCAGCAGCTTATGGGGCGATCAAGAGACCCAGTACTTC

d_call: -
j_call: TRBJ2-7
cdr3_length: 14
v_call: TRBV5-1
clone_size: -
cdr3_aa: CASSLGRGSGEQYF
cdr3_nt: TGCGCCAGCAGCTTGGGTCGGGGGAGCGGCGAGCAGTACTTC

d_call: -
j_call: TRBJ1-2
cdr3_length: 12
v_call: TRBV30
clone_size: -
cdr3_aa: CALSGSGYGYTF
cdr3_nt: TGTGCCTTATCGGGAAGTGGCTATGGCTACACCTTC

d_call: TRBD1
j_call: TRBJ1-2
cdr3_length: 15
v_call: TRBV5-1
clone_size: -
cdr3_aa: CASSLGYGTGDGYTF
cdr3_nt: TGCGCCAGCAGCTTGGGCTACGGGACAGGGGATGGCTACACCTTC

d_call: -
j_call: TRBJ1-4
cdr3_length: 12
v_call: TRBV10-3
clone_size: -
cdr3_aa: CAISESREALFF
cdr3_nt: TGTGCCATCAGTGAGTCGCGGGAGGCACTGTTTTTT

d_call: -
j_call: TRBJ1-5
cdr3_length: 15
v_call: TRBV2
clone_size: once
cdr3_aa: CASSQAVSSNQPQHF
cdr3_nt: TGTGCCAGCAGTCAAGCGGTGTCGAGCAATCAGCCCCAGCATTTT

d_call: TRBD1
j_call: TRBJ1-3
cdr3_length: 15
v_call: TRBV25-1
clone_size: -
cdr3_aa: CASTDRDSVGNTIYF
cdr3_nt: TGTGCCAGCACAGACCGGGACAGTGTTGGAAACACCATATATTTT

d_call: -
j_call: TRBJ2-5
cdr3_length: 12
v_call: TRBV5-6
clone_size: -
cdr3_aa: CASSGGPETQYF
cdr3_nt: TGTGCCAGCAGCGGGGGCCCAGAGACCCAGTACTTC

d_call: -
j_call: TRBJ2-3
cdr3_length: 13
v_call: TRBV29-1
clone_size: once
cdr3_aa: CSAGGATQDTQYF
cdr3_nt: TGCAGCGCCGGGGGAGCCACACAAGATACGCAGTATTTT

d_call: -
j_call: TRBJ2-2
cdr3_length: 13
v_call: TRBV7-9
clone_size: -
cdr3_aa: CASSLTNTGELFF
cdr3_nt: TGTGCCAGCAGCTTGACGAACACCGGGGAGCTGTTTTTT

d_call: TRBD1
j_call: TRBJ1-4
cdr3_length: 15
v_call: TRBV19
clone_size: -
cdr3_aa: CASSGRAGGNEKLFF
cdr3_nt: TGTGCCTCGTCGGGCAGGGCAGGGGGTAATGAAAAACTGTTTTTT

d_call: -
j_call: TRBJ1-3
cdr3_length: 16
v_call: TRBV6-6
clone_size: once
cdr3_aa: CASSPPGQRSGNTIYF
cdr3_nt: TGTGCCAGCAGTCCCCCGGGACAACGCTCTGGAAACACCATATATTTT

d_call: -
j_call: TRBJ1-1
cdr3_length: 13
v_call: TRBV20-1
clone_size: -
cdr3_aa: CSARDGQGTEAFF
cdr3_nt: TGCAGTGCTAGAGATGGTCAGGGGACTGAAGCTTTCTTT

d_call: -
j_call: TRBJ2-1
cdr3_length: 15
v_call: TRBV13
clone_size: -
cdr3_aa: CASSFVGGAAHEQFF
cdr3_nt: TGTGCCAGCAGCTTTGTTGGCGGGGCTGCCCATGAGCAGTTCTTC

d_call: -
j_call: TRBJ2-7
cdr3_length: 14
v_call: TRBV5-3
clone_size: once
cdr3_aa: CASTPDRRSYEQYF
cdr3_nt: TGTGCCTCTACCCCCGACAGGAGAAGCTACGAGCAGTACTTC

d_call: -
j_call: TRBJ2-3
cdr3_length: 14
v_call: TRBV18
clone_size: -
cdr3_aa: CASSTSGSTDTQYF
cdr3_nt: TGTGCCAGCTCAACAAGCGGGAGCACAGATACGCAGTATTTT

d_call: TRBD1
j_call: TRBJ2-1
cdr3_length: 14
v_call: TRBV16
clone_size: -
cdr3_aa: CASSGTGHYNEQFF
cdr3_nt: TGTGCCAGCAGCGGGACAGGGCATTACAATGAGCAGTTCTTC

d_call: -
j_call: TRBJ1-1
cdr3_length: 14
v_call: TRBV12-3/TRBV12-4
clone_size: -
cdr3_aa: CASSLTEHGTEAFF
cdr3_nt: TGTGCCAGCAGCCTGACAGAGCATGGCACTGAAGCTTTCTTT

d_call: -
j_call: TRBJ1-2
cdr3_length: 12
v_call: TRBV29-1
clone_size: -
cdr3_aa: CSVEGVGGTYTF
cdr3_nt: TGCAGCGTTGAGGGGGTTGGGGGGACCTACACCTTC

d_call: -
j_call: TRBJ1-1
cdr3_length: 10
v_call: TRBV29-1
clone_size: -
cdr3_aa: CSVRNTEAFF
cdr3_nt: TGCAGCGTTCGCAACACTGAAGCTTTCTTT

d_call: TRBD1
j_call: TRBJ2-5
cdr3_length: 12
v_call: TRBV20-1
clone_size: -
cdr3_aa: CSAHRQGETQYF
cdr3_nt: TGCAGTGCCCATCGACAGGGCGAGACCCAGTACTTC

d_call: -
j_call: TRBJ1-1
cdr3_length: 12
v_call: TRBV12-3/TRBV12-4
clone_size: -
cdr3_aa: CASSPDPGGAFF
cdr3_nt: TGTGCCAGCAGCCCAGATCCGGGAGGAGCTTTCTTT

d_call: TRBD1
j_call: TRBJ2-2
cdr3_length: 15
v_call: TRBV7-6
clone_size: -
cdr3_aa: CASSPGQGTTGELFF
cdr3_nt: TGTGCCAGCAGCCCGGGACAGGGGACCACCGGGGAGCTGTTTTTT

d_call: -
j_call: TRBJ1-3
cdr3_length: 12
v_call: TRBV29-1
clone_size: -
cdr3_aa: CSAGTLGNTIYF
cdr3_nt: TGCAGCGCTGGGACACTTGGAAACACCATATATTTT

d_call: TRBD2
j_call: TRBJ2-1
cdr3_length: 17
v_call: TRBV5-1
clone_size: -
cdr3_aa: CASSPWHLAGGPWEQFF
cdr3_nt: TGCGCCAGCAGCCCCTGGCACCTAGCGGGAGGGCCTTGGGAGCAGTTCTTC

d_call: TRBD1
j_call: TRBJ1-2
cdr3_length: 14
v_call: TRBV14
clone_size: -
cdr3_aa: CASSHQGGPYGYTF
cdr3_nt: TGTGCCAGCAGCCACCAAGGGGGCCCCTATGGCTACACCTTC

d_call: TRBD2
j_call: TRBJ2-1
cdr3_length: 16
v_call: TRBV3-1
clone_size: -
cdr3_aa: CASSQDNSGRGYEQFF
cdr3_nt: TGTGCCAGCAGCCAAGATAACAGCGGGAGGGGGTATGAGCAGTTCTTC

d_call: -
j_call: TRBJ1-4
cdr3_length: 15
v_call: TRBV7-2
clone_size: -
cdr3_aa: CASSDKQWSNEKLFF
cdr3_nt: TGTGCCAGCAGCGACAAACAGTGGAGTAATGAAAAACTGTTTTTT

d_call: -
j_call: TRBJ2-5
cdr3_length: 12
v_call: TRBV6-5
clone_size: -
cdr3_aa: CASSRGQETQYF
cdr3_nt: TGTGCCAGCAGTAGAGGGCAAGAGACCCAGTACTTC

d_call: TRBD2
j_call: TRBJ2-3
cdr3_length: 14
v_call: TRBV20-1
clone_size: once
cdr3_aa: CSASLAGGRDTQYF
cdr3_nt: TGCAGTGCCTCACTAGCGGGAGGGCGGGATACGCAGTATTTT